The 9 T cell receptor beta chains reported below all come from one sample, sequenced in a study of blood T cells in healthy people across ages. Next came a second PCR, run for roughly 6 to 11 cycles, which used a sample-barcoded 5' primer along with a J-beta primer mix. TCRdb passed the 5' RACE reads through MiXCR, listing each CDR3 protein once. The table shows 600,000 or so distinct CDR3 sequences, with about 28% occurring only once. The sequenced sample was blood. The receptor set was obtained from an elderly woman in good health.

J is TRBJ2-7 and V is TRBV14; possible D gene TRBD2, 6 bases. Trimming removed 3 bases from V and 6 bases from J, with 12 bases in between. Per germline, CDR1 SGHDN and CDR2 FVKESK. CDR3 length equals 13 residues. The CDR3: CASSHLGRSEQYF. Written as DNA, the CDR3 is TGTGCCAGCAGCCACCTGGGGAGGTCCGAGCAGTACTTC.

The J gene is TRBJ2-1, the V gene TRBV24-1, with TRBD2 identical over 7 bases. The CDR3 spans 13 residues. Germline V gives CDR1 KGHDR, CDR2 SFDVKD. Trimming removed 8 bases from V and 10 bases from J; junction bases left unmatched: 10. Written as DNA, the CDR3 is TGTGCCACCAATACCGGGGGGAGGAGCGAGCAGTTCTTC. Residues: CATNTGGRSEQFF.

The J gene is TRBJ2-2, the V gene TRBV11-2; 7 bases are shared with TRBD1. The CDR3 sequence is 16 residues long. The germline CDR1 and CDR2 sequences are SGHAT and FQNNGV. After removal of 2 bases from V and 1 base from J, the junction contained 4 bases not matched to a gene. CDR3 DNA: TGTGCCAGCAGCTTAACCGGGACAGTGAACACCGGGGAGCTGTTTTTT. Its protein is CASSLTGTVNTGELFF.

J is TRBJ1-1 and V is TRBV5-1; 11 bases agree with TRBD1. Per germline, CDR1 SGHRS and CDR2 YFSETQ. With V trimmed by 3 bases and J by 5 bases, 15 bases remained unmatched. The CDR3 contains 18 residues. DNA of the CDR3: TGCGCCAGCAGCTGGGACACCGGGACAGGGGGAGGTGGGACTGAAGCTTTCTTT. Translation: CASSWDTGTGGGGTEAFF.

At least ten counts were recorded for this clonotype. It may be a read error: a sequence one base away is much more abundant. The rearrangement uses TRBV5-1 and TRBJ2-6; D possibly corresponds to TRBD1 (7 bases). CDR1 SGHRS and CDR2 YFSETQ come from the germline V gene. The length of the CDR3 is 16 residues. The chain's CDR3 is CASSRETGPGANVRTF. The CDR3 nucleotides are TGCGCCAGCAGCCGGGAGACAGGGCCTGGGGCCAACGTCCGGACTTTC.

This clonotype was found many times. The V call is TRBV6-5, the J call TRBJ2-7; D may be TRBD2 (5 bases). The ends were cut back, 0 bases at V and 7 bases at J, with 13 bases in the middle. CDR1 and CDR2 from the germline V gene are MNHEY and SVGAGI. The CDR3 consists of 14 residues. The CDR3 here is CASSYSRASPEQYF. CDR3 nucleotide sequence: TGTGCCAGCAGTTACTCGAGGGCTAGCCCTGAGCAGTACTTC.

This clonotype was recorded many times. This chain uses TRBV29-1 with TRBJ2-7; no reliable D call. Between the trimmed V and J ends, which lost 4 bases and 1 base, there was a span of 8 bases. Germline CDR1 SQVTM, CDR2 ANQGSEA. This CDR3 contains 12 residues. The CDR3 region is CSVGAVSYEQYF. CDR3 nucleotide sequence: TGCAGCGTTGGAGCCGTTTCCTACGAGCAGTACTTC.

Points on this clonotype: It may be a read error: a sequence one base away is much more abundant. This chain links TRBV20-1 with TRBJ1-6; 8 nucleotides align to TRBD1. The germline CDR1 and CDR2 sequences are DFQATT and SNEGSKA (reference sequence). There are 13 residues in the CDR3. The CDR3 DNA reads as TGCAGTGCAAAGGACAGGGATAATCCACCCCTCCACTTT. Translated, it gives CSAKDRDNPPLHF.

The CDR3 DNA sequence: TGCAGTGCGCGGGGGGACTCCTACGAGCAGTACTTC. It encodes CSARGDSYEQYF. The chain uses TRBV20-1 and TRBJ2-7; TRBD2 aligns across 8 bases. Looked up from germline, CDR1 is DFQATT and CDR2 is SNEGSKA (reference sequence). This CDR3 comprises 12 residues. V was clipped by 6 bases and J by 0 bases; unmatched bases: 1.